The clone carrying this T cell receptor (beta chain) has only a few counts. Its target is not known. Per the germline V gene, CDR1 is SGHTA and CDR2 is FQGNSA. CDR3 size: 16 residues. Germline trimming cut 3 bases from V and 4 bases from J; bases unmatched to any gene: 9. These data come from a study of T cell repertoires in cytomegalovirus infection. The wider study: Evidence of both CMV infection and a matching HLA type came from public TCR beta signatures. General study results and limits: Individuals carrying CMV plus the relevant HLA were identified by cumulative frequency of public TCR beta families. CMV-specific TCR beta clonotypes restricted by HLA-C were the ones dominating the ex vivo response.

TCRdb independently ran MiXCR on the reads; one entry per CDR3 protein. The sample has hundreds of thousands of distinct CDR3 sequences; 15% to 20% are singletons. The chain carries TRBV7-2 and TRBJ1-3, with 7 bases aligning to TRBD1. Specimen: PBMCs. This sequence was found in a human donor in good health (CMV status not recorded). Some clones in this sample may be carry-over from other donors' samples. The DNA for the CDR3 is TGTGCCAGCAGCTTTGACAGGGATGTTTGGGGAAACACCATATATTTT. It translates to CASSFDRDVWGNTIYF.